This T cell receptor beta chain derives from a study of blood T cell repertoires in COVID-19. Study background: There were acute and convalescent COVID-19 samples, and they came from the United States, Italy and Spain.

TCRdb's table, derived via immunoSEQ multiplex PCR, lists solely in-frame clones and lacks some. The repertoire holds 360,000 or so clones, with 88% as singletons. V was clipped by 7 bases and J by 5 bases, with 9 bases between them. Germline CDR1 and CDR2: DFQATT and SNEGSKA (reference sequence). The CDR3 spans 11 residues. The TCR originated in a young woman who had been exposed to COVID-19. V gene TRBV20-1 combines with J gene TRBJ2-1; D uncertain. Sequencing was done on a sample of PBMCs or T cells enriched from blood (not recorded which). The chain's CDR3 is CSGSLHNEQFF. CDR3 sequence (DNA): TGCAGTGGAAGCTTACACAATGAGCAGTTCTTC.